A single sample is the source of the 5 T cell receptor beta chains below, sequenced in a study of cytomegalovirus exposure and HLA in healthy donors. Generated by immunoSEQ multiplex PCR, the TCRdb table keeps only in-frame clones and is missing some. The sample holds tens of thousands of clones, 95% to 97% seen once. Sequenced sample: PBMCs. The source is a young man in good health and CMV-seropositive.

V usage is TRBV2 and J usage is TRBJ2-5, with D perhaps TRBD2 (5 bases). The germline V gene encodes CDR1 SNHLY and CDR2 FYNNEI. The CDR3 is made up of 13 amino acids. V lost 6 bases to trimming and J lost 1 base, with 9 bases between them. Here the CDR3 DNA reads TGTGCCAGCAGCAGAGGGATCCAAGAGACCCAGTACTTC. This translates into CASSRGIQETQYF.

The V call is TRBV4-1, the J call TRBJ1-1; D not resolved. V was shortened by 4 bases and J by 4 bases, with 16 bases between the two germline ends. The length of the CDR3 is 15 residues. Germline CDR1 MGHRA, CDR2 YSYEKL. In DNA form, the CDR3 reads TGCGCCAGCAGCCGGCCGGGAGGCAGGAGCACTGAAGCTTTCTTT. Its translation: CASSRPGGRSTEAFF.

The chain uses TRBV4-1 and TRBJ1-1, with D unclear. Trimming stripped 2 bases from V and 0 bases from J, with 7 bases between. Germline values: CDR1 MGHRA, CDR2 YSYEKL. The CDR3 extends over 14 amino acids. The CDR3 sequence: CASSQRYMNTEAFF. The DNA of the CDR3 is TGCGCCAGCAGCCAACGATACATGAACACTGAAGCTTTCTTT.

J is TRBJ1-5 and V is TRBV2; D is perhaps TRBD1 (5 bases). The V end was cut by 4 bases, the J end by 1 base, with 23 bases between. There are 19 residues in the CDR3. CDR1 is SNHLY, CDR2 FYNNEI, per germline. In DNA, the CDR3 is TGTGCCAGCAGTGTCAATTCTCGATGGGGGGAAAAGAGCAATCAGCCCCAGCATTTT. It is translated as CASSVNSRWGEKSNQPQHF.

The chain links TRBV13 to TRBJ1-1; D perhaps matches TRBD1 (6 bases). V was clipped by 5 bases and J by 10 bases, with 17 bases between them. Germline assignment: CDR1 PRHDT and CDR2 FYEKMQ (reference sequence). The CDR3 totals 13 residues. CDR3 amino acids: CASSRTGFPGAFF. The CDR3 coding sequence is TGTGCCAGCAGCCGCACAGGGTTCCCAGGAGCTTTCTTT.